The text below deals with one TCR beta chain. The entry originates in a study of T cell changes during pregnancy in multiple sclerosis. Sequenced by immunoSEQ multiplex PCR; TCRdb stores in-frame clones only, minus some. Of roughly 49,000 clones in the sample, approximately 95% were seen once. The CDR3 totals 15 residues. V dropped 4 bases and J dropped 2; count of bases not matched to a gene: 5. The germline CDR1 and CDR2 sequences are MRHNA and SNTAGT. The sequence came from a female donor with multiple sclerosis, enrolled in a pregnancy study. Sequencing used CD8+ T cells from peripheral blood mononuclear cells, obtained in the first trimester of pregnancy. The chain employs TRBV6-4 and TRBJ2-3; 8 bases are shared with TRBD2. This chain's CDR3 is CASSVTSGTTDTQYF. Written as DNA, the CDR3 is TGTGCCAGCAGTGTAACTAGCGGAACCACAGATACGCAGTATTTT.